Detailed here is one T cell receptor (beta chain). Antigen specificity is unknown. These data are taken from a study of T cell responses to AZD1222 COVID-19 vaccine. Study conclusions and caveats: Donors, mostly white British, included more females; clonal diversity was possibly underestimated. No repertoire was sampled before or during the peak T cell response, only after it. Only a handful of AZD1222 recipients, several in all, had baseline seropositivity.

Generated by immunoSEQ multiplex PCR, the TCRdb table keeps only in-frame clones and is missing some. The sample holds about 130,000 clones, 80% to 90% seen once. Germline V gives CDR1 MGHRA, CDR2 YSYEKL. V lost 2 bases to trimming and J lost 8 bases, with 19 bases between them. This CDR3 comprises 16 residues. Sequencing was performed on peripheral blood, taken on day 0 of AZD1222 vaccination. This TCR was recovered from an adult in good health. The gene calls are TRBV4-1 and TRBJ2-1, with a weak D call TRBD2 (6 bases). CDR3 region: CASSQPNLGGRDEQFF. For the CDR3, the DNA is TGCGCCAGCAGCCAACCAAATTTGGGGGGTAGGGATGAGCAGTTCTTC.